This T cell receptor beta chain was sequenced for a study of CD8 T cells in ankylosing spondylitis (dated by TCRdb to between 2016 and 2019). In terms of the full investigation: The study profiled T cell receptor beta repertoires in healthy donors and ankylosing spondylitis patients to find disease-linked TCR variants. Peripheral blood samples were taken, and synovial fluid was additionally collected from ankylosing spondylitis patients. The full study cohort was made up of about 24 ankylosing spondylitis patients and 108 healthy donors.

Study-level results and caveats: A CD8+ phenotype was shown by the disease-linked clones, which were found at relatively low frequencies in peripheral blood. The disease-linked clones were reported as significantly enriched in matched synovial fluid samples from ankylosing spondylitis patients. Blood from ankylosing spondylitis patients appeared to be characterized by a TCR beta motif made up of under ten highly homologous amino acid variants. Some TCR beta motif variants had previously been reported in synovial fluid and blood of reactive arthritis patients, which suggested common disease-initiation mechanisms.

This clonotype was picked up a small number of times. Its antigen target is currently unknown. Base quality data are lacking; no much larger clone is found one base away. Sequenced on an Illumina HiSeq 2500. TCR beta libraries were prepared by quantitative 5'-RACE with molecular barcodes. The paper's processing steps were these. A new computational method based on a probabilistic model of VDJ rearrangement was used to identify disease-linked TCR variants. TCRdb itself trimmed the public reads at Q25 with fastp, ran MiXCR and retained productive beta chains. Rows are unified per CDR3 protein, each entry keeping the most common DNA and genes. TCRdb's processing, not the study's, gives the V and J calls here. Across this sample there are 350,000 to 450,000 distinct CDR3 sequences, with 20% to 25% seen only once. Of the sample, about an eighth falls within the top ten clones. Inclusive of the bounding cysteine and phenylalanine, the CDR3 is 15 residues long. CDR3 DNA is the only sequence kept; it has 45 bases, read in frame from the first base. Trimming takes 5 bases from V and 3 bases from J, and the germline ends sit 16 bases apart. Looking up the germline V gene yields CDR1 MRHNA and CDR2 SNTAGT.

The material sequenced was blood, either unsorted or a sorted T cell fraction (not recorded which). Rearrangement joined TRBV6-4 to TRBJ2-5; the D gene is possibly TRBD1 or TRBD2, with 5 bases matching each. The receptor's source is a male donor with ankylosing spondylitis or in good health (not recorded which). The CDR3 amino acid sequence is: CASSHNAGDEETQYF. In nucleotides, the sequence is TGTGCCAGCAGTCACAACGCCGGGGACGAAGAGACCCAGTACTTC.